The 21 T cell receptor beta chains below all came from one sample that was sequenced in a study of blood T cell repertoires in COVID-19. Clones were read by immunoSEQ multiplex PCR, and TCRdb kept only the in-frame ones, dropping some. The table shows about 130,000 clones, with around four fifths occurring only once. Sequenced sample: peripheral blood. These receptor sequences come from a man aged 35-49 years with active or convalescent COVID-19.

The J gene is TRBJ2-2, the V gene TRBV2; 13 bases are shared with TRBD2. Germline V gene sequence: CDR1 SNHLY, CDR2 FYNNEI. Unmatched junction bases numbered 5, after V lost 6 bases and J lost 1 base. This CDR3 has 17 residues. The DNA of the CDR3 is TGTGCCAGCAGCGGACTAGCGGGGGTTCAGAACACCGGGGAGCTGTTTTTT. Its protein is CASSGLAGVQNTGELFF. The variable domain in full, with the rest retrieved from reference TRBV2 and TRBJ2-2, is EPEVTQTPSHQVTQMGQEVILRCVPISNHLYFYWYRQILGQKVEFLVSFYNNEISEKSEIFDDQFSVERPDGSNFTLKIRSTKLEDSAMYFCASSGLAGVQNTGELFFGEGSRLTVL.

This clone occurred once. V and J are TRBV3-1 (or the pseudogene TRBV3-2) and TRBJ2-5; 11 bases match TRBD2. Germline V gene data show CDR1 as LGHDT and CDR2 as YNNKEL (reference sequence). The CDR3 sequence is 20 residues long. With V trimmed by 0 bases and J by 4 bases, 16 bases remained unmatched. DNA of the CDR3: TGTGCCAGCAGCCAAGATCGAAAGACTAGCGGGGTCTCTAGTAGAGAGACCCAGTACTTC. It yields the protein CASSQDRKTSGVSSRETQYF.

V usage is TRBV7-7 and J usage is TRBJ2-5; D is unresolved. Germline assignment: CDR1 SSHAT and CDR2 FNYEAQ (reference sequence). The CDR3 runs 14 residues. The germline V and J ends were trimmed by 4 bases and 5 bases, with 14 bases remaining between them. The CDR3 protein is CASSSATRRETQYF. In DNA form, the CDR3 reads TGTGCCAGCAGCTCCGCCACGAGGCGGGAGACCCAGTACTTC.

This chain's CDR3 is CASTPDGDTQYF. The DNA of the CDR3 is TGTGCCAGCACCCCCGACGGGGATACGCAGTATTTT. V and J are TRBV6-2 or TRBV6-3 and TRBJ2-3; D not resolved. From germline, CDR1 is MNHEY and CDR2 SVGEGT. The CDR3 is 12 amino acids. V gave up 7 bases and J gave up 6 bases, with 11 bases separating them.

This clone has just one count. The gene calls are TRBV19 and TRBJ1-5; TRBD1 matches at 7 bases. J was trimmed by 6 bases and V by 6 bases; bases with no gene match: 5. The CDR3 has 13 amino acids. Per the germline V gene, CDR1 is LNHDA and CDR2 is SQIVND (reference sequence). The CDR3 loop is CASRTGLSQPQHF. The CDR3 coding sequence is TGTGCCAGTAGGACAGGGTTAAGTCAGCCCCAGCATTTT.

This clone appeared a few times. The gene calls are TRBV5-1 and TRBJ2-2; D may be TRBD2 (5 bases). The CDR3 runs to 14 residues. Germline-derived CDR1 and CDR2 are SGHRS and YFSETQ. V lost 2 bases to trimming and J lost 3 bases, with 8 bases between them. The CDR3 nucleotides read TGCGCCAGCAGCTTTGACGGGGACACCGGGGAGCTGTTTTTT. It translates to CASSFDGDTGELFF.

The chain has TRBV6-6 and TRBJ1-3; a weak D match, TRBD1 (6 bases). The V gene lost 5 bases and the J gene lost 4 bases, with 18 bases spanning the gap. Germline CDR1 MNHNY, CDR2 SVGAGI (reference sequence). The CDR3 runs 16 residues. This CDR3 is CASSQGTGISGNTIYF. The CDR3 nucleotides read TGTGCCAGCAGTCAAGGAACAGGGATCTCAGGAAACACCATATATTTT.

The chain employs TRBV19 and TRBJ2-5; 9 nucleotides line up with TRBD1. V trimming: 4 bases; J trimming: 5 bases; junction bases outside the gene matches: 8. The CDR3 is 15 amino acids. Germline V gene data show CDR1 as LNHDA and CDR2 as SQIVND (reference sequence). CDR3 in DNA: TGTGCCAGTAGTACGCTCTGGACAGGGGAGGAGACCCAGTACTTC. It codes for CASSTLWTGEETQYF.

This clone appeared many times. The rearrangement links TRBV4-1 to TRBJ1-1, with 8 bases aligning to TRBD1. The CDR3 length is 15 residues. Trimming cost V 0 bases and J 3 bases; bases outside gene matches: 3. Germline-derived CDR1 and CDR2 are MGHRA and YSYEKL. In DNA, the CDR3 is TGCGCCAGCAGCCAAGAGGTGACAGGGGACACTGAAGCTTTCTTT. The encoded protein is CASSQEVTGDTEAFF.

The chain couples TRBV6-5 to TRBJ1-1, with D uncertain. Between the trimmed V and J ends, which lost 8 bases and 6 bases, there was a span of 19 bases. Germline CDR1 and CDR2: MNHEY and SVGAGI. This CDR3 is 14 amino acids long. The CDR3 sequence: CASYTWGGPPEAFF. CDR3 bases: TGTGCCAGCTACACGTGGGGAGGGCCGCCTGAAGCTTTCTTT.

This clone showed up just a few times. The genes are TRBV5-6 and TRBJ2-1; 10 nucleotides match TRBD2. This CDR3 has 13 amino acids. The germline V gene has CDR1 SGHDT and CDR2 YYEEEE. Trimming at V came to 2 bases and at J to 13 bases, leaving 6 bases not matched to a gene. CDR3 protein: CASSFGSGGPQFF. CDR3 nucleotides: TGTGCCAGCAGCTTTGGTAGCGGGGGGCCACAGTTCTTC. Full variable domain (outside the CDR3, taken from reference TRBV5-6 and TRBJ2-1): DAGVTQSPTHLIKTRGQQVTLRCSPKSGHDTVSWYQQALGQGPQFIFQYYEEEERQRGNFPDRFSGHQFPNYSSELNVNALLLGDSALYLCASSFGSGGPQFFGPGTRLTVL.

The CDR3 spells CASSEAQGAGTEAFF. The CDR3 nucleotides read TGTGCCAGCAGTGAAGCGCAGGGGGCTGGCACTGAAGCTTTCTTT. The chain joins TRBV6-1 to TRBJ1-1, with 8 bases aligning to TRBD1. The CDR3 is made up of 15 amino acids. Germline CDR1 and CDR2: MNHNS and SASEGT. V trimming: 0 bases; J trimming: 4 bases; junction bases outside the gene matches: 4.

The V call is TRBV6-1, the J call TRBJ2-6; 9 bases match TRBD1. With 1 base clipped from V and 3 bases from J, the junction kept 10 bases outside the gene matches. Germline V lookup: CDR1 MNHNS, CDR2 SASEGT. CDR3 length equals 19 residues. The CDR3 DNA sequence: TGTGCCAGCAGTGAAGAGGTAAACAGGGGGCGCTTTGGGGCCAACGTCCTGACTTTC. It translates to CASSEEVNRGRFGANVLTF.

This rearrangement joins TRBV18 to TRBJ2-1; D is unresolved. The V end was cut by 2 bases, the J end by 10 bases, with 9 bases between. Germline loops: CDR1 KGHSH, CDR2 LQKENI. The CDR3 is 12 amino acids. The CDR3 reads CASSPTVEEQFF. CDR3 DNA: TGTGCCAGCTCACCAACGGTCGAAGAGCAGTTCTTC.

This clone was counted a few times. The chain combines TRBV6-1 with TRBJ1-5; weak D call: TRBD1 (6 bases). This CDR3 comprises 15 residues. V dropped 0 bases and J dropped 7 bases, with 13 bases sitting between them. CDR1 is MNHNS and CDR2 is SASEGT in the germline V gene. This chain's CDR3 is CASSEATGSHQPQHF. In DNA form, the CDR3 reads TGTGCCAGCAGTGAAGCAACAGGGTCTCACCAGCCCCAGCATTTT.

The V call is TRBV6-2 or TRBV6-3, the J call TRBJ2-7, with D possibly being TRBD1 (6 bases). Deletions cut 5 bases from V and 7 bases from J, with 12 bases between. This CDR3 has 12 residues. Germline V lookup: CDR1 MNHEY, CDR2 SVGEGT. The CDR3 spells CASSDRFGEQYF. The DNA of the CDR3 is TGTGCCAGCAGTGACAGGTTTGGGGAGCAGTACTTC.

Many counts were recorded for this clone. The rearrangement uses TRBV30 and TRBJ1-2, with TRBD1 matching over 8 bases. CDR3 length: 13 residues. Germline loops: CDR1 GTSNPN, CDR2 SVGIG (reference sequence). J gave up 7 bases and V 0 bases, and 4 bases lay outside the gene matches. The CDR3 coding sequence is TGTGCCTGGAGTGTACAAACAGGGGGTGGCTACACCTTC. This encodes CAWSVQTGGGYTF. The full variable domain, with the rest looked up from reference TRBV30 and TRBJ1-2, is SQTIHQWPATLVQPVGSPLSLECTVEGTSNPNLYWYRQAAGRGLQLLFYSVGIGQISSEVPQNLSASRPQDRQFILSSKKLLLSDSGFYLCAWSVQTGGGYTFGSGTRLTVV.

This chain connects TRBV3-1 (or the pseudogene TRBV3-2) to TRBJ2-5; D gene ambiguous. The V and J ends lost 1 base and 5 bases respectively, with 8 bases between them. CDR1 is LGHDT and CDR2 is YNNKEL in the germline V gene (reference sequence). The CDR3 has 13 residues. In DNA, the CDR3 is TGTGCCAGCAGCCAAGTAGTAACGGAGACCCAGTACTTC. Its translation is CASSQVVTETQYF.

V and J are TRBV5-1 and TRBJ2-2, with D perhaps matching TRBD2 (5 bases). The CDR3 is 14 residues long. Germline CDR1 is SGHRS and CDR2 is YFSETQ. With 3 bases removed from V and 6 bases from J, the gap between germline ends came to 12 bases. The DNA of the CDR3 is TGCGCCAGCAGCTCACGGGATAGGGCCGGGGAGCTGTTTTTT. This gives the protein CASSSRDRAGELFF.

The genes are TRBV4-1 and TRBJ1-2; TRBD1 matches at 7 bases. Germline V CDR1 and CDR2: MGHRA, YSYEKL. The CDR3 length is 14 residues. Germline trimming cut 0 bases from V and 4 bases from J; bases unmatched to any gene: 2. As DNA, the CDR3 is TGCGCCAGCAGCCAAGACCGGGACAGCTATGGCTACACCTTC. This encodes CASSQDRDSYGYTF.

The chain carries TRBV6-5 and TRBJ2-7, with D maybe TRBD2 (6 bases). The CDR3 spans 15 residues. Germline V CDR1 and CDR2: MNHEY, SVGAGI. V was clipped by 2 bases and J by 2 bases, with 13 bases between them. The CDR3 sequence: CASSYTGTSPYEQYF. The CDR3 DNA reads TGTGCCAGCAGTTACACCGGGACTTCTCCCTACGAGCAGTACTTC.